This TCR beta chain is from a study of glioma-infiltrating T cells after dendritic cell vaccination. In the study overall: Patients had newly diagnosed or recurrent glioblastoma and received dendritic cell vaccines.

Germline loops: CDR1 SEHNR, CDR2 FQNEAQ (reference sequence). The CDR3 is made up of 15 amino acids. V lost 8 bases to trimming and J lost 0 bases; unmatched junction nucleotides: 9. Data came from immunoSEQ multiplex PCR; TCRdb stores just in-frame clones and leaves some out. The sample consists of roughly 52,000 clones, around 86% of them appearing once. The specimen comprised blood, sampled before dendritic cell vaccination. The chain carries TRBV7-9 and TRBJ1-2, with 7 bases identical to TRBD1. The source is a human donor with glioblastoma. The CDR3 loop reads CASGWDRSSNYGYTF. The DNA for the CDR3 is TGTGCCAGCGGATGGGACAGATCATCTAACTATGGCTACACCTTC.